This T cell receptor (beta chain) was profiled in a study of CD8 T cells in ankylosing spondylitis. With respect to this clonotype: Its specificity is unknown.

Quantitative barcoded 5'-RACE was used to prepare TCR beta libraries. TCRdb called the 5' RACE reads again in MiXCR, with one record for every CDR3 protein. The top ten hold approximately 0.46% of the sample, which has about 840,000 distinct CDR3 sequences, roughly 10% seen once. Whole-study findings and limits: The disease-linked clones had a CD8+ phenotype and low blood frequencies. A motif in TCR beta, a set of about eight highly homologous variants, appeared characteristic of ankylosing spondylitis blood. The authors reported significant enrichment of disease-linked clones in matched ankylosing spondylitis synovial fluid.

Germline loops: CDR1 KGHSH, CDR2 LQKENI. The CDR3 runs 18 residues. V gave up 7 bases and J gave up 0 bases; unmatched junction bases: 10. Sequenced input: blood, either unsorted or a sorted T cell fraction (not recorded which). The rearrangement joins TRBV18 to TRBJ2-3; 13 bases fit TRBD2. The TCR comes from a male donor with ankylosing spondylitis. The CDR3 DNA reads as TGTGCCAGCTTACCGGGACTAGCGGGGAGGAGGAGCACAGATACGCAGTATTTT. Translation gives CASLPGLAGRRSTDTQYF.